These 30 T cell receptor beta chains were sequenced from one sample in a study of T cells in narcolepsy. The repertoire was sequenced with immunoSEQ multiplex PCR; TCRdb's copy has only in-frame clones and lacks some. The table has roughly 24,000 clones, 75% to 85% seen once. Sequencing was carried out using memory (CD45RA-) CD4+ T cells from blood. The receptors were gathered from a human donor in good health.

The chain recombines TRBV7-6 with TRBJ2-7; a possible D gene is TRBD1 (6 bases). This CDR3 contains 16 residues. Deletions cut 5 bases from V and 2 bases from J, with 19 bases between. Germline V gene data show CDR1 as SGHVS and CDR2 as FNYEAQ. The DNA of the CDR3 is TGTGCCAGCAGCGCTACCCGGGACAAGTTGCCCTACGAGCAGTACTTC. Translating it yields CASSATRDKLPYEQYF.

The chain is built from TRBV6-5 and TRBJ1-1, with D uncertain. Trimming shortened V by 0 bases and J by 0 bases, and 5 bases separated the two germline ends. CDR3 size: 14 residues. From germline, CDR1 is MNHEY and CDR2 SVGAGI. The CDR3 DNA sequence: TGTGCCAGCAGTTACTCTGGGATGAACACTGAAGCTTTCTTT. Its translation is CASSYSGMNTEAFF.

V usage is TRBV2 and J usage is TRBJ2-3; TRBD2 matches at 8 bases. The CDR3 is made up of 15 amino acids. V lost 1 base to trimming and J lost 6 bases; unmatched junction nucleotides: 6. Germline V gene lookup returns CDR1 SNHLY and CDR2 FYNNEI. CDR3 residues: CASSEGAGGSDTQYF. The CDR3 nucleotides are TGTGCCAGCAGTGAAGGGGCGGGGGGCTCGGATACGCAGTATTTT. Together with reference TRBV2 and TRBJ2-3, the CDR3 gives the full variable domain: EPEVTQTPSHQVTQMGQEVILRCVPISNHLYFYWYRQILGQKVEFLVSFYNNEISEKSEIFDDQFSVERPDGSNFTLKIRSTKLEDSAMYFCASSEGAGGSDTQYFGPGTRLTVL.

This clone was seen only once. The rearrangement links TRBV6-1 to TRBJ2-5, with 12 bases lining up with TRBD2. The CDR3 extends over 14 amino acids. Germline CDR1 is MNHNS and CDR2 is SASEGT. The junction had 2 bases not matched to a gene; V was cut back by 4 bases and J by 5 bases. The CDR3 coding sequence is TGTGCCAGCAGTGGTCTAGCGGGGGGGGAGACCCAGTACTTC. This gives the protein CASSGLAGGETQYF.

J is TRBJ2-3 and V is TRBV7-2; TRBD2 matches 7 bases. The CDR3 consists of 13 residues. Looked up from germline, CDR1 is SGHTA and CDR2 is FQGNSA. The J segment lost 5 bases and the V segment lost 6 bases, leaving 5 bases of the junction unmatched. The chain's CDR3 is CASRRLARDTQYF. CDR3 coding DNA: TGTGCCAGCAGGCGACTAGCCCGAGATACGCAGTATTTT.

The rearrangement uses TRBV2 and TRBJ2-7; D gene ambiguous. Trimming took off 2 bases at V and 4 bases at J, with 6 bases between the two ends. CDR1 is SNHLY and CDR2 is FYNNEI in the germline V gene. This CDR3 contains 12 residues. The CDR3 DNA reads TGTGCCAGCAGTGAAAGCCCTTACGAGCAGTACTTC. It specifies CASSESPYEQYF.

This clone was seen a handful of times. The rearrangement uses TRBV5-6 and TRBJ1-3, with no clear D. Trimming took off 0 bases at V and 4 bases at J, with 2 bases between the two ends. The germline V gene has CDR1 SGHDT and CDR2 YYEEEE. This CDR3 is 12 amino acids long. CDR3 sequence reads: CASSLGGNTIYF. The CDR3, as DNA: TGTGCCAGCAGCTTGGGAGGAAACACCATATATTTT.

The V call is TRBV19, the J call TRBJ2-5, with D possibly called TRBD1 or TRBD2 (5 bases each). Germline lookup yields CDR1 LNHDA and CDR2 SQIVND (reference sequence). V lost 3 bases to trimming and J lost 5 bases, with 16 bases between them. CDR3 size: 15 residues. CDR3 nucleotide sequence: TGTGCCAGTAGTATCGCGGGCAGGGAGTGGGAGACCCAGTACTTC. Its protein is CASSIAGREWETQYF.

The genes are TRBV7-7 and TRBJ2-5, with 8 positions matching TRBD2. CDR3 length equals 14 residues. Trimming at V came to 6 bases and at J to 10 bases, leaving 13 bases not matched to a gene. Looked up from germline, CDR1 is SSHAT and CDR2 is FNYEAQ (reference sequence). As DNA, the CDR3 is TGTGCCAGCAGTCCCAGACCAACCGGGGGGGACCAGTACTTC. Protein: CASSPRPTGGDQYF. The variable domain in full, with the rest retrieved from reference TRBV7-7 and TRBJ2-5, is GAGVSQSPRYKVTKRGQDVTLRCDPISSHATLYWYQQALGQGPEFLTYFNYEAQPDKSGLPSDRFSAERPEGSISTLTIQRTEQRDSAMYRCASSPRPTGGDQYFGPGTRLLVL.

V gene TRBV5-6 combines with J gene TRBJ1-2, with D perhaps TRBD1 (5 bases). The CDR3 sequence is 14 residues long. V lost 4 bases, J lost 7 bases, and 17 bases lay in between. Germline CDR1 is SGHDT and CDR2 is YYEEEE. The CDR3 loop is CASSPGTELFGYTF. In DNA, the CDR3 is TGTGCCAGCAGCCCCGGGACCGAGTTGTTTGGCTACACCTTC.

The chain has TRBV19 and TRBJ2-2, with D perhaps TRBD2 (6 bases). CDR3 length equals 14 residues. Germline-derived CDR1 and CDR2 are LNHDA and SQIVND (reference sequence). V shed 7 bases and J shed 4 bases, with 13 bases lying between them. CDR3 sequence: CASIGRRVTGELFF. DNA for the CDR3: TGTGCCAGTATTGGCAGGAGGGTCACCGGGGAGCTGTTTTTT. Full variable domain (missing parts from reference TRBV19 and TRBJ2-2): DGGITQSPKYLFRKEGQNVTLSCEQNLNHDAMYWYRQDPGQGLRLIYYSQIVNDFQKGDIAEGYSVSREKKESFPLTVTSAQKNPTAFYLCASIGRRVTGELFFGEGSRLTVL.

This clone was seen a few times. This rearrangement joins TRBV6-6 to TRBJ2-7; D possibly corresponds to TRBD1 (6 bases). CDR1 is MNHNY, CDR2 SVGAGI, per germline (reference sequence). This CDR3 comprises 14 residues. Trimming cost V 9 bases and J 0 bases, with 15 bases left between them. The DNA of the CDR3 is TGTGCCAGTCACGACAGGACCTTCTCCTACGAGCAGTACTTC. It codes for CASHDRTFSYEQYF.

This clone showed up just a few times. The genes are TRBV11-3 and TRBJ1-4; a possible D gene is TRBD1 (5 bases). The CDR3 is made up of 15 amino acids. The V end lost 3 bases, the J end lost 7 bases, and 15 bases lay between the germline ends. Germline CDR1 and CDR2: SGHNT and YENEEA. The CDR3 sequence: CASSFRDPKGEKLFF. CDR3 sequence (DNA): TGTGCCAGCAGCTTCCGGGACCCCAAGGGTGAAAAACTGTTTTTT.

This clone was seen a few times. The J gene is TRBJ2-1, the V gene TRBV5-8; perhaps TRBD2 as D (6 bases). The CDR3 loop spans 15 amino acids. V shed 0 bases and J shed 2 bases, with 9 bases lying between them. Germline loops: CDR1 SGHTS, CDR2 YDEGEE. The CDR3: CASSLDTGAYNEQFF. The CDR3 coding sequence is TGTGCCAGCAGCTTGGATACGGGGGCCTACAATGAGCAGTTCTTC.

Details on this clone: A read error may account for a junction end that differs from germline. The genes are TRBV28 and TRBJ2-3, with a possible D match to TRBD1 (6 bases). Per germline, CDR1 MDHEN and CDR2 SYDVKM. The CDR3 runs to 16 residues. The CDR3: CTSSITIQGGGDTQYF. The CDR3 nucleotides read TGTACCAGCAGTATCACAATACAGGGTGGGGGAGATACGCAGTATTTT.

The chain employs TRBV5-6 and TRBJ1-6, with D unresolved. V lost 1 base to trimming and J lost 11 bases, with 7 bases between them. Germline V CDR1 and CDR2: SGHDT, YYEEEE. The CDR3 sequence is 12 residues long. The CDR3 loop is CASSLSGAPLHF. The DNA for the CDR3 is TGTGCCAGCAGCTTGTCTGGGGCACCCCTCCACTTT. Looking up the rest from reference TRBV5-6 and TRBJ1-6 gives the full variable domain: DAGVTQSPTHLIKTRGQQVTLRCSPKSGHDTVSWYQQALGQGPQFIFQYYEEEERQRGNFPDRFSGHQFPNYSSELNVNALLLGDSALYLCASSLSGAPLHFGNGTRLTVT.

The chain joins TRBV6-5 to TRBJ1-5, with D perhaps matching TRBD1 (5 bases). Trimming took 6 bases from V and 0 from J, leaving 12 bases between them. Germline lookup yields CDR1 MNHEY and CDR2 SVGAGI. The CDR3 consists of 15 residues. CDR3 region: CASRGRAHSNQPQHF. The CDR3 bases are TGTGCCAGCAGGGGGCGGGCCCATAGCAATCAGCCCCAGCATTTT.

The rearrangement links TRBV18 to TRBJ1-1; D gene uncertain. The CDR3 has 11 residues. Trimming left V 2 bases short and J 8 bases short, with 6 bases between. Germline CDR1 reads KGHSH; CDR2 reads LQKENI. The CDR3 coding sequence is TGTGCCAGCTCACCAAGTGGCGAAGCTTTCTTT. Protein sequence: CASSPSGEAFF.

The chain links TRBV5-6 to TRBJ1-2; 8 bases are shared with TRBD1. V lost 1 base to trimming and J lost 2 bases; unmatched junction nucleotides: 7. The CDR3 is 16 residues long. The V gene's germline CDR1 is SGHDT and CDR2 YYEEEE. The DNA for the CDR3 is TGTGCCAGCAGCTTGCGGACAGGGCCCGTAAACTATGGCTACACCTTC. This sequence encodes CASSLRTGPVNYGYTF.

This clone was counted only a few times. As DNA, the CDR3 is TGCGCCAGCAGCCATCAAGGGACAGACCCTGGAAACACCATATATTTT. Its protein product is CASSHQGTDPGNTIYF. The chain has TRBV4-1 and TRBJ1-3, with TRBD1 matching 7 bases. Trimming at V came to 3 bases and at J to 2 bases, leaving 7 bases not matched to a gene. The germline V gene encodes CDR1 MGHRA and CDR2 YSYEKL. CDR3 size: 16 residues.

The chain is built from TRBV10-3 and TRBJ1-3, with TRBD1 identical over 8 bases. The CDR3 is 14 amino acids. Germline CDR1 is ENHRY and CDR2 is SYGVKD. After removal of 10 bases from V and 2 bases from J, the junction contained 7 bases not matched to a gene. This CDR3 reads CATREDRAGNTIYF. CDR3 nucleotide sequence: TGTGCCACCAGAGAGGACAGGGCTGGAAACACCATATATTTT.

The chain joins TRBV5-6 to TRBJ1-5; no reliable D call. Germline-derived CDR1 and CDR2 are SGHDT and YYEEEE. The CDR3 contains 13 residues. With 4 bases removed from V and 1 base from J, the gap between germline ends came to 6 bases. For the CDR3, the DNA is TGTGCCAGCAGCCGGGGAAGCAATCAGCCCCAGCATTTT. This gives the protein CASSRGSNQPQHF.

V usage is TRBV6-1 and J usage is TRBJ2-5; the D gene is possibly TRBD2 (5 bases). Per the germline V gene, CDR1 is MNHNS and CDR2 is SASEGT. Trimming cost V 0 bases and J 4 bases, with 15 bases left between them. This CDR3 is 16 amino acids long. The CDR3 DNA sequence: TGTGCCAGCAGTGAAGCCCGAACGCCCGGAGGAGAGACCCAGTACTTC. It codes for CASSEARTPGGETQYF.

This clone was seen a single time. This sequence joins TRBV2 and TRBJ1-2; a weak D match, TRBD1 (6 bases). Trimming pared 2 bases from V and 0 bases from J, leaving 10 bases between. Germline CDR1 is SNHLY and CDR2 is FYNNEI. The CDR3 loop spans 15 amino acids. The CDR3 nucleotides are TGTGCCAGCAGTGAAAAGACAGGTCCTAACTATGGCTACACCTTC. The encoded protein is CASSEKTGPNYGYTF.

The rearrangement links TRBV6-1 to TRBJ1-2, with unresolved D. CDR1 and CDR2 (germline): MNHNS, SASEGT. The CDR3 length is 13 residues. With 0 bases removed from V and 8 bases from J, the gap between germline ends came to 10 bases. CDR3 protein: CASSEAMQLGYTF. The CDR3 DNA sequence: TGTGCCAGCAGTGAAGCTATGCAGCTGGGCTACACCTTC.

This chain joins TRBV18 and TRBJ2-2; tentatively, D is TRBD2 (6 bases). This CDR3 region has 15 residues. Germline CDR1 reads KGHSH; CDR2 reads LQKENI. The V and J ends lost 7 bases and 1 base respectively, with 13 bases between them. The CDR3 reads CASWERLGNTGELFF. CDR3 DNA: TGTGCCAGCTGGGAAAGACTAGGGAACACCGGGGAGCTGTTTTTT.

The chain has TRBV5-4 and TRBJ2-2; 12 bases are shared with TRBD2. The V and J ends lost 3 bases and 1 base, in that order; junction bases with no gene match: 1. The CDR3 has 16 amino acids. The V gene's germline CDR1 is SGHNT and CDR2 YYREEE (reference sequence). CDR3 sequence (DNA): TGTGCCAGCAGCTCGACTAGCGGGGGGAACACCGGGGAGCTGTTTTTT. Translated: CASSSTSGGNTGELFF.

This clone was seen a single time. The chain has TRBV6-5 and TRBJ2-5; perhaps TRBD2 as D (7 bases). The V gene lost 6 bases and the J gene lost 3 bases, with 17 bases spanning the gap. The germline V gene encodes CDR1 MNHEY and CDR2 SVGAGI. This CDR3 spans 15 amino acids. CDR3 residues: CASSPLGEGEETQYF. The CDR3 DNA reads as TGTGCCAGCAGCCCCCTCGGGGAGGGGGAAGAGACCCAGTACTTC.

The J gene is TRBJ1-5, the V gene TRBV7-9; TRBD1 matches 11 bases. From germline, CDR1 is SEHNR and CDR2 FQNEAQ (reference sequence). With V trimmed by 5 bases and J by 7 bases, 10 bases remained unmatched. The CDR3 extends over 16 amino acids. DNA for the CDR3: TGTGCCAGCAGCCAGGACCTTGGGACAGGGGGACAGCCCCAGCATTTT. Its protein is CASSQDLGTGGQPQHF.

This clone was seen a handful of times. J is TRBJ2-5 and V is TRBV11-2; D remains ambiguous. This CDR3 contains 13 residues. Germline V gene data show CDR1 as SGHAT and CDR2 as FQNNGV. Trimming removed 0 bases from V and 0 bases from J, with 2 bases in between. CDR3 sequence (DNA): TGTGCCAGCAGCTTAGATCACCAAGAGACCCAGTACTTC. Translated: CASSLDHQETQYF.